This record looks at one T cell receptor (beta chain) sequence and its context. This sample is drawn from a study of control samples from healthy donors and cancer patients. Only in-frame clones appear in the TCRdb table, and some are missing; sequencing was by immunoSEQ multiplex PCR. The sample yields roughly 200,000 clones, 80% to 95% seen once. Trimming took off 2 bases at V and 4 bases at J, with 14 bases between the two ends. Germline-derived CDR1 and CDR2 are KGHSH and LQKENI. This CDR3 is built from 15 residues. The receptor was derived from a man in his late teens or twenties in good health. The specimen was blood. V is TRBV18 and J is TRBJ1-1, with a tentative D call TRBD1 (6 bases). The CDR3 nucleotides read TGTGCCAGCTCACCAGGGGGGGGGCGTGGCACTGAAGCTTTCTTT. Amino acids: CASSPGGGRGTEAFF.